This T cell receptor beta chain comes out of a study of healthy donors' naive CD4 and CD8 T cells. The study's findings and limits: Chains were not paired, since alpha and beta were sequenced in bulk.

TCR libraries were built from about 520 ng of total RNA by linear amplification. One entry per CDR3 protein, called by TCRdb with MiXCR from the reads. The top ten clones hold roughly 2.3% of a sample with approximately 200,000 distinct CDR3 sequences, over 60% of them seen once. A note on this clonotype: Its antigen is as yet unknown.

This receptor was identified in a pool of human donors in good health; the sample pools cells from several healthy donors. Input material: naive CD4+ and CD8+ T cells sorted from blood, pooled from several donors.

As DNA, the CDR3 is TGTGCCGACCTAGCTCCCGTCCTGACTTTC. Translating gives CADLAPVLTF. J is TRBJ2-6 and V is TRBV7-9; D possibly corresponds to TRBD2 (5 bases). V lost 11 bases and J lost 12, with 11 bases in between. This CDR3 is built from 10 residues. Germline V CDR1 and CDR2: SEHNR, FQNEAQ (reference sequence).